The 30 T cell receptor beta chains reported below all come from one sample, sequenced in a study of tumor and adjacent non-tumor tissue in lung cancer. A modified ARM-PCR protocol with three rounds of nested PCR amplified TCRbeta. TCRdb reanalysed the multiplex PCR reads using MiXCR and keeps one entry per CDR3 protein. The top ten hold around a fifth of the sample, which has fewer than 55,000 distinct CDR3 sequences, around 62% seen once. The template was RNA from unsorted bulk tissue. The normal lung tissue was taken more than 3 cm from the tumor edge. The specimen sequenced was distant non-tumor lung tissue. All receptors derive from a woman between 40 and 55 years old with non-small cell lung cancer.

As to this clonotype: The junction differs from germline at one of its ends, possibly a read error. The gene calls are TRBV11-3 and TRBJ2-2; D is tentatively TRBD1 or TRBD2 (6 bases each). CDR3 length: 13 amino acids. The germline V gene encodes CDR1 SGHNT and CDR2 YENEEA. The CDR3: CAISLGDTGGLFF. Here the CDR3 DNA reads TGTGCCATCAGCTTGGGGGACACCGGGGGGCTGTTTTTT.

The table lists this clonotype with many counts. This chain joins TRBV12-3 or TRBV12-4 and TRBJ1-1; 7 nucleotides align to TRBD1. The CDR3 is 13 residues long. V lost 5 bases and J lost 5; bases outside the gene matches: 5. CDR3 bases: TGTGCCAGCAGTACCTCGACAGGGACTGAAGCTTTCTTT. Translated: CASSTSTGTEAFF.

Details on this clonotype: Germline is not matched at one junction end, which may reflect a read error. The V and J genes are TRBV7-9 and TRBJ2-3, with unresolved D. The CDR3 extends over 13 amino acids. In germline, CDR1 is SEHNR, CDR2 FQNEAQ (reference sequence). The CDR3: CASSLLSTDTKYF. DNA for the CDR3: TGTGCCAGCAGCTTACTCAGCACAGATACGAAGTATTTT.

This clonotype was counted between two and nine times. CDR3 residues: CASSPWTGSGTGELFF. DNA for the CDR3: TGCGCCAGCAGCCCGTGGACAGGGTCGGGCACCGGGGAGCTGTTTTTT. The chain links TRBV5-1 to TRBJ2-2; 8 bases map to TRBD1. The CDR3 covers 16 residues. Germline V gene sequence: CDR1 SGHRS, CDR2 YFSETQ. J lost 4 bases, V lost 4 bases, and 9 bases had no gene match.

Regarding this clonotype: At one end, the junction sequence differs from germline, possibly due to a read error. This rearrangement joins TRBV6-5 to TRBJ1-2, with D possibly matching TRBD1 (6 bases). CDR1 MNHEY and CDR2 SVGAGI come from the germline V gene. There are 14 residues in the CDR3. The CDR3 region has the DNA TGTGCCGGCAGTTACTCGAGGGAGGGGGGTGGCTACACCTTC. It codes for CAGSYSREGGGYTF.

Regarding this clonotype: With a much larger clone just one base away, this may be a read error. The J gene is TRBJ1-1, the V gene TRBV5-6; maybe TRBD1 (6 bases). The CDR3 is made up of 17 amino acids. V dropped 3 bases and J dropped 2 bases, with 20 bases sitting between them. Germline V gives CDR1 SGHDT, CDR2 YYEEEE. The CDR3 DNA is TGTGCCAGCAGCTCGTTAGGGATCGGGGGCAAAAACACTGAAGCTTTCTTT. This translates into CASSSLGIGGKNTEAFF. Based on the CDR3 plus reference TRBV5-6 and TRBJ1-1, the full variable domain is DAGVTQSPTHLIKTRGQQVTLRCSPKSGHDTVSWYQQALGQGPQFIFQYYEEEERQRGNFPDRFSGHQFPNYSSELNVNALLLGDSALYLCASSSLGIGGKNTEAFFGQGTRLTVV.

At least ten counts were recorded for this clonotype. J is TRBJ2-1 and V is TRBV7-3; D is unclear. This CDR3 is built from 14 residues. Per the germline V gene, CDR1 is SGHTA and CDR2 is FQGTGA. Trimming stripped 2 bases from V and 8 bases from J, with 13 bases between. CDR3 loop: CASSLGGVSDEQFF. The CDR3 bases are TGTGCCAGCAGCTTAGGTGGGGTTTCGGATGAGCAGTTCTTC.

Regarding this clonotype: Since a much larger clone is just one base distant, this may be a read error. This chain uses TRBV30 with TRBJ1-2, with D possibly TRBD1 on 5 matching bases. The CDR3 loop spans 11 amino acids. Germline V gene data show CDR1 as GTSNPN and CDR2 as SVGIG (reference sequence). CDR3 nucleotide sequence: TGTGCCTCTTGGCCAGGCTGGGGCTACATCTTC. As protein: CASWPGWGYIF.

This clonotype was counted only a few times. A much larger clone is a single base away; this may be a read error. The CDR3 bases are TGCAGCGTTGAAGCCCCCCCCGCAGATACGCAGTATTTT. Its protein is CSVEAPPADTQYF. The J gene is TRBJ2-3, the V gene TRBV29-1, with D hard to call. Trimming pared 1 base from V and 4 bases from J, leaving 9 bases between. CDR1 and CDR2 (germline): SQVTM, ANQGSEA. The CDR3 consists of 13 residues.

This clonotype has ten or more counts. The chain carries TRBV6-5 and TRBJ1-5, with D unclear. The CDR3 runs 14 residues. Germline CDR1 and CDR2: MNHEY and SVGAGI. V lost 6 bases and J 0 bases, leaving 9 bases between the germline ends. The DNA of the CDR3 is TGTGCCAGCAGCCCCGGTGGTAGCAATCAGCCCCAGCATTTT. Its translation is CASSPGGSNQPQHF.

Comments on this clonotype: A read error may be the cause here, since a much bigger clone is one base away. The chain is built from TRBV28 and TRBJ2-7, with no clear D. Between the trimmed V and J ends, which lost 3 bases and 2 bases, there was a span of 8 bases. Germline lookup yields CDR1 MDHEN and CDR2 SYDVKM. This CDR3 contains 13 residues. The DNA for the CDR3 is TGTGCCAGCAGTTTGGAGTGGCCCTACGAGCAGTACTTC. Residues: CASSLEWPYEQYF.

As regards this clonotype: Sequence at one end of the junction differs from germline and may be a read error. The genes are TRBV6-5 and TRBJ1-4; 7 bases are shared with TRBD1. CDR1 MNHEY and CDR2 SVGAGI come from the germline V gene. This CDR3 contains 14 residues. CDR3 amino acids: CASSRDSRGEKLFF. In DNA, the CDR3 is TGTGCCAGCAGCCGGGACAGTCGGGGTGAAAAATTGTTTTTT.

V gene TRBV5-6 combines with J gene TRBJ2-1; 8 bases fit TRBD2. CDR3 size: 17 residues. The ends lost 7 bases at V and 4 bases at J; junction bases unmatched: 16. CDR1 is SGHDT and CDR2 is YYEEEE in the germline V gene. CDR3 loop: CASLGTSGGRKYNEQFF. Written as DNA, the CDR3 is TGTGCCAGCTTGGGGACTAGTGGGGGCCGGAAATACAATGAGCAGTTCTTC.

A word on this clonotype: One base away lies a much larger clone, so this may be a sequencing read error. This chain links TRBV24-1 with TRBJ2-7; possibly TRBD1 for D (5 bases). The CDR3 sequence is 14 residues long. CDR1 is KGHDR, CDR2 SFDVKD, per germline. CDR3 nucleotide sequence: TGTGTCACCAGCTTGTCGACAGCGTCCTACGAGCAGTACTTC. This codes for CVTSLSTASYEQYF.

The chain carries TRBV29-1 and TRBJ2-1; TRBD2 agrees at 7 bases. The length of the CDR3 is 14 residues. Germline lookup yields CDR1 SQVTM and CDR2 ANQGSEA. The ends lost 6 bases at V and 15 bases at J; junction bases unmatched: 20. The CDR3 protein is CSVTSSFSYNKLFF. For the CDR3, the DNA is TGCAGCGTGACTAGCAGTTTTTCTTACAATAAGCTGTTCTTC.

This clonotype was seen a handful of times. The junction departs from germline at one end; a sequencing error may be responsible. This chain connects TRBV11-1 to TRBJ2-6; D ambiguous. CDR1 and CDR2 (germline): SGHAT, FQDESV (reference sequence). This CDR3 has 15 amino acids. CDR3 loop: CASSLGSVKINALTF. DNA of the CDR3: TGTGCCAGCAGTCTAGGGTCCGTTAAGATCAACGCCCTGACTTTC.

Ten or more counts support this clonotype. The chain employs TRBV28 and TRBJ2-7; 8 bases match TRBD2. The germline CDR1 and CDR2 sequences are MDHEN and SYDVKM. The CDR3 covers 14 residues. V dropped 3 bases and J dropped 2; count of bases not matched to a gene: 3. CDR3 residues: CASSFGGATYEQYF. The CDR3 coding sequence is TGTGCCAGCAGTTTCGGGGGGGCCACCTACGAGCAGTACTTC.

This clonotype appeared many times. This chain links TRBV30 with TRBJ2-7, with TRBD2 as a possible D gene (6 bases). Trimming removed 2 bases from V and 4 bases from J, with 15 bases in between. Germline V lookup: CDR1 GTSNPN, CDR2 SVGIG (reference sequence). This CDR3 is 14 amino acids long. The CDR3 loop is CAWSPAGRGYEQYF. The CDR3 DNA reads TGTGCCTGGAGTCCGGCGGGCCGGGGGTACGAGCAGTACTTC.

As concerns this clonotype: It may be a read error: a sequence one base away is much more abundant. The CDR3 spells CASKINWALASSYEQYF. CDR3 in DNA: TGTGCCAGCAAGATAAACTGGGCCCTCGCCAGCTCCTACGAGCAGTACTTC. The chain links TRBV6-1 to TRBJ2-7; D gene unclear. Germline values: CDR1 MNHNS, CDR2 SASEGT. The CDR3 consists of 17 residues. Trimming pared 7 bases from V and 0 bases from J, leaving 22 bases between.

About this clonotype: The conserved closing phenylalanine or tryptophan is absent in this CDR3, likely reflecting a read error. The chain recombines TRBV6-1 with TRBJ2-2; weak D call: TRBD1 (5 bases). V lost 5 bases to trimming and J lost 6 bases, with 19 bases between them. Germline assignment: CDR1 MNHNS and CDR2 SASEGT. The CDR3 sequence is 16 residues long. The CDR3 loop reads CASSFRALQGAGELFP. CDR3 DNA sequence: TGTGCCAGCAGTTTTAGGGCCCTCCAAGGGGCCGGGGAGCTGTTTCCT.

This clonotype was counted ten times or more. V usage is TRBV12-3 or TRBV12-4 and J usage is TRBJ2-1, with a tentative D call TRBD2 (7 bases). The length of the CDR3 is 20 residues. Trimming took off 7 bases at V and 3 bases at J, with 31 bases between the two ends. CDR3 sequence reads: CASTDPDGGRAKVVYNEQFF. The CDR3 coding sequence is TGTGCCAGCACCGACCCCGACGGGGGGCGGGCAAAGGTGGTCTACAATGAGCAGTTCTTC.

Regarding this clonotype: Its ends do not fully match the called genes, so a read error is possible. V and J are TRBV11-2 and TRBJ2-2; tentatively, D is TRBD2 (5 bases). CDR1 is SGHAT, CDR2 FQNNGV, per germline. This CDR3 is 14 amino acids long. The CDR3 DNA follows: TGTACCAGCCGCTGGTCCCTAAACACCGGGGAACTGTTTTTT. This gives the protein CTSRWSLNTGELFF.

Concerning this clonotype itself: This may stem from a read error, because a much larger clone lies one nucleotide away. The genes are TRBV13 and TRBJ2-7; D gene uncertain. This CDR3 is 14 amino acids long. Germline V CDR1 and CDR2: PRHDT, FYEKMQ (reference sequence). CDR3 region: CASSPWNTVHERYF. The CDR3 coding sequence is TGTGCCAGCAGTCCATGGAACACGGTCCACGAGCGGTACTTC.

The V call is TRBV7-9, the J call TRBJ2-2; D possibly matches TRBD1 or TRBD2 (6 bases each). CDR1 is SEHNR and CDR2 is FQNEAQ in the germline V gene (reference sequence). Trimming pared 11 bases from V and 4 bases from J, leaving 17 bases between. The CDR3 loop spans 14 amino acids. CDR3 nucleotide sequence: TGTGCCTGCATCTTAGGGGGGACCACCGGGGAGCTGTTTTTT. Protein: CACILGGTTGELFF.

This clonotype was seen more than once but under ten times. This rearrangement joins TRBV11-2 to TRBJ2-1; 12 nucleotides line up with TRBD2. The length of the CDR3 is 14 residues. J lost 5 bases, V lost 9 bases, and 5 bases had no gene match. Germline-derived CDR1 and CDR2 are SGHAT and FQNNGV. CDR3 amino acids: CASGWTSGNNEQFF. CDR3 nucleotides: TGTGCCAGTGGCTGGACTAGCGGGAACAATGAGCAGTTCTTC. Drawing the rest from reference TRBV11-2 and TRBJ2-1, the complete variable domain is EAGVAQSPRYKIIEKRQSVAFWCNPISGHATLYWYQQILGQGPKLLIQFQNNGVVDDSQLPKDRFSAERLKGVDSTLKIQPAKLEDSAVYLCASGWTSGNNEQFFGPGTRLTVL.

The rearrangement joins TRBV6-5 to TRBJ1-1; D not certain. The CDR3 contains 13 residues. Germline V gene data show CDR1 as MNHEY and CDR2 as SVGAGI. With 11 bases removed from V and 8 bases from J, the gap between germline ends came to 21 bases. The CDR3 protein is CAGANGPAQEAFF. The CDR3 DNA reads as TGTGCCGGCGCCAATGGGCCAGCTCAAGAAGCTTTCTTT.

This clonotype came up once. This may be a read error: a much more frequent sequence differs by one nucleotide. The J gene is TRBJ2-7, the V gene TRBV5-4; 12 positions match TRBD1. J gave up 8 bases and V 4 bases, and 19 bases lay outside the gene matches. Germline CDR1 SGHNT, CDR2 YYREEE (reference sequence). The CDR3 runs to 18 residues. This CDR3 is CASSRSGQGALTGYKQYF. The CDR3 coding sequence is TGTGCCAGCAGCCGGTCGGGACAGGGGGCTTTGACTGGTTACAAGCAGTACTTC.

In this sample, this clonotype turned up a few times. A much larger clonotype is one base distant, so this may be a read error. J is TRBJ2-1 and V is TRBV29-1; possibly TRBD2 for D (6 bases). The CDR3 is 15 residues long. Trimming shortened V by 3 bases and J by 4 bases, and 16 bases separated the two germline ends. Germline assignment: CDR1 SQVTM and CDR2 ANQGSEA. The CDR3 reads CSVDGWVSGYNEQFF. In nucleotides, the CDR3 is TGCAGCGTTGATGGCTGGGTTAGCGGATACAATGAGCAGTTCTTC.

This chain connects TRBV11-3 to TRBJ1-2, with 8 bases matching TRBD1. The junction had 4 bases not matched to a gene; V was cut back by 4 bases and J by 6 bases. The CDR3 is 13 amino acids. From germline, CDR1 is SGHNT and CDR2 YENEEA. CDR3 sequence (DNA): TGTGCCAGCAGCTCGGACAGGGTCGATGGCTACACCTTC. Its protein product is CASSSDRVDGYTF.

Notes on this clonotype: This clone may be a read error of a much larger clone one base away. CDR3 DNA sequence: TGTACCAGCAGAGCGGGGGCGTACGACGAGCAGTACTTC. Translation gives CTSRAGAYDEQYF. The chain is built from TRBV28 and TRBJ2-7, with TRBD2 matching 8 bases. CDR3 length: 13 amino acids. Germline V gene data show CDR1 as MDHEN and CDR2 as SYDVKM.